The TCR beta chain described here comes from a study of blood T cell repertoires in COVID-19. Only in-frame clones appear in the TCRdb table, and some are missing; sequencing was by immunoSEQ multiplex PCR. The sample carries about 440,000 clones, roughly nine tenths recorded once. Trimming cost V 2 bases and J 3 bases; bases outside gene matches: 13. The CDR3 runs 17 residues. CDR1 is LGHNA and CDR2 is YSLEER in the germline V gene. The rearrangement uses TRBV4-3 and TRBJ2-7; 7 bases agree with TRBD2. The specimen was PBMCs or T cells enriched from blood (not recorded which). This TCR derives from a woman under 30 with acute COVID-19. In DNA, the CDR3 is TGCGCCAGCAGCCAATTTGAAGTGGGAGGGGTTAACTACGAGCAGTACTTC. It translates to CASSQFEVGGVNYEQYF.